These 26 T cell receptor gamma chains originate from one sample sequenced in a study of gamma delta lymphoproliferative disorders and STAT genes (dated by TCRdb to the late 2010s). Library preparation employed multiplex PCR. Instrument on record: Illumina MiSeq. TCRdb called clones from the public reads with CATT, and repeated DNA sequences were later combined into one row. The sample records about 2,500 gamma-chain clones, under 13% of which are singletons. The leading ten clones occupy around 9.9% of the sample. Genomic DNA from peripheral blood mononuclear cells isolated from patients and controls was used for TCR sequencing. The specimen sequenced was blood. These TCRs come from a human donor in good health.

This clone is medium-sized in the sample. This chain links TRGV9 with TRGJP. TCRdb offers no J gene call, so here the DNA was matched to germline to obtain one. The V gene's germline CDR1 is GITISATS and CDR2 ISYDGTV (reference sequence). The trim removed 0 bases at V and 6 bases at J, leaving 2 bases unmatched. CDR3 size: 16 residues. CDR3 loop: CALWEVGELGKKIKVF. The CDR3 bases are TGTGCCTTGTGGGAGGTGGGAGAGTTGGGCAAAAAAATCAAGGTATTT.

This clone was counted a single time. The DNA is omitted, as the CDR3 cannot be located on it reliably, and the CDR3 follows TCRdb's listing. The V gene corresponds to TRGV11; no J gene was called. TRGV11 is assigned to the ORF class and has an uncertain function. The CDR3 sequence runs 18 residues, both termini included. The chain's CDR3 is CTTVPAGPRRALYYKKLF.

This clone rates as medium-sized. CDR3 nucleotides: TGTGCCACCTGGGACCCGACCACTGGTTGGTTCAAGATATTT. This codes for CATWDPTTGWFKIF. The chain is built from TRGV4 and TRGJP1. Because TCRdb records no J gene, it was assigned here through a match of the DNA to germline. The CDR3 has 14 amino acids. The germline CDR1 and CDR2 sequences are EGSTGY and YDSYTSSV. Germline trimming cut 4 bases from V and 2 bases from J; bases unmatched to any gene: 4.

As regards this clone: TCRdb attributes to this sequence the protein of a much larger clone, which differs from the DNA translation at residue 3; a read error is likely, and the protein displayed is translated from the DNA. The chain combines TRGV2 with TRGJP2. Since TCRdb gives no J gene, matching the DNA to germline was used here to assign it. The CDR3 has 15 amino acids. Germline-derived CDR1 and CDR2 are EGSNGY and YDSYNSKV. CDR3 sequence (DNA): TGTGCCGCCTGGGACGGGCGCAGTAGTGATTGGATCAAGACGTTT. The encoded protein is CAAWDGRSSDWIKTF.

By share, this clone ranks as medium-sized. V gene TRGV9 combines with J gene TRGJ1 or TRGJ2. Here the J gene was assigned by germline matching of the DNA, as TCRdb has none. V dropped 5 bases and J dropped 2; count of bases not matched to a gene: 3. The CDR3 consists of 12 residues. The germline gives CDR1 GITISATS, CDR2 ISYDGTV (reference sequence). The CDR3 region is CALWGDYYKKLF. The CDR3 region has the DNA TGTGCCTTGTGGGGGGATTATTATAAGAAACTCTTT.

This clone ranks as medium-sized (0.01 to 0.1%). The chain is built from TRGV8 and TRGJP1. The J gene comes from matching the DNA to germline here; TCRdb lacks it. J was trimmed by 2 bases and V by 0 bases; bases with no gene match: 3. Germline loops: CDR1 VENAVY, CDR2 YDSYNSRV. This CDR3 region has 15 residues. Here the CDR3 DNA reads TGTGCCACCTGGGATAGGCCGACCACTGGTTGGTTCAAGATATTT. Its protein product is CATWDRPTTGWFKIF.

By proportion, this clone is medium-sized. V usage is TRGV2 and J usage is TRGJP2. Here the J gene was assigned by germline matching of the DNA, as TCRdb has none. The germline V gene has CDR1 EGSNGY and CDR2 YDSYNSKV. Trimming removed 0 bases from V and 6 bases from J; junction bases left unmatched: 10. The CDR3 sequence is 16 residues long. The CDR3: CATWDGPTIGDWIKTF. CDR3 nucleotide sequence: TGTGCCACCTGGGACGGGCCAACGATAGGTGATTGGATCAAGACGTTT.

J is TRGJ1 or TRGJ2 and V is TRGV11. The J gene was missing in TCRdb and was found by matching the end of the DNA to germline. TRGV11 is reported as an ORF; its role is uncertain. This CDR3 contains 13 residues. V lost 3 bases and J lost 9; bases outside the gene matches: 8. The CDR3 region is CACWIRGLSKKLF. In DNA, the CDR3 is TGTGCCTGCTGGATTAGGGGCTTGTCTAAGAAACTCTTT.

By share, this clone ranks as medium-sized. The chain has TRGV3 and TRGJ1 or TRGJ2. The J gene is not listed in TCRdb, so it was assigned here from a DNA match to germline. The CDR3 length is 14 residues. CDR1 and CDR2 (germline): VTNTFY, YDVSTARD (reference sequence). Trimming took 2 bases from V and 2 from J; bases not matched to a gene: 6. CDR3 amino acids: CATWDTPHYYKKLF. The CDR3 bases are TGTGCCACCTGGGACACCCCACATTATTATAAGAAACTCTTT.

Relative to its sample, this clone is medium-sized. The genes are TRGV8 and TRGJP2. The J gene comes from matching the DNA to germline here; TCRdb lacks it. This CDR3 is built from 14 residues. The J segment lost 3 bases and the V segment lost 3 bases, leaving 4 bases of the junction unmatched. The V gene's germline CDR1 is VENAVY and CDR2 YDSYNSRV. Here the CDR3 DNA reads TGTGCCACCTGGGATCGGTGTAGTGATTGGATCAAGACGTTT. The encoded protein is CATWDRCSDWIKTF.

The chain is built from TRGV3 and TRGJP1. Assignment of the J gene here rests on matching the DNA to germline, because TCRdb gives none. Germline CDR1 reads VTNTFY; CDR2 reads YDVSTARD (reference sequence). The ends lost 1 base at V and 2 bases at J; junction bases unmatched: 13. CDR3 size: 18 residues. The CDR3 DNA sequence: TGTGCCACCTGGGACAGAAAGAGTGGGGGAACCACTGGTTGGTTCAAGATATTT. Translating gives CATWDRKSGGTTGWFKIF.

This clone is deemed medium-sized. The chain couples TRGV8 to TRGJ1 or TRGJ2. TCRdb carries no J gene annotation; the J gene was assigned here by matching the DNA with germline. The CDR3 length is 15 residues. Germline V gene lookup returns CDR1 VENAVY and CDR2 YDSYNSRV. The V gene end was trimmed by 2 bases and the J gene end by 1 base; junction bases not matched to a gene: 8. DNA of the CDR3: TGTGCCACCTGGGATACCCCCTCAAATTATTATAAGAAACTCTTT. Translation gives CATWDTPSNYYKKLF.

By its share, this clone is medium-sized. The rearrangement joins TRGV8 to TRGJP1. Here the J gene came from matching the DNA to germline, since TCRdb omits it. The CDR3 runs 14 residues. Germline V lookup: CDR1 VENAVY, CDR2 YDSYNSRV. V was clipped by 2 bases and J by 4 bases; unmatched bases: 4. The CDR3 sequence: CATWDKGTGWFKIF. CDR3 sequence (DNA): TGTGCCACCTGGGATAAGGGCACTGGTTGGTTCAAGATATTT.

This clone is medium-sized (0.01 to 0.1%). The chain combines TRGV4 with TRGJ1 or TRGJ2. The J gene is not listed in TCRdb, so it was assigned here from a DNA match to germline. V gave up 4 bases and J gave up 7 bases; unmatched junction bases: 7. The length of the CDR3 is 12 residues. Germline CDR1 is EGSTGY and CDR2 is YDSYTSSV. CDR3 DNA: TGTGCCACCTGGGAACCCCCGTATAAGAAACTCTTT. It yields the protein CATWEPPYKKLF.

This clone was seen just once. Because the CDR3's place on the DNA is in doubt, the DNA is left out and the CDR3 is given as listed by TCRdb. The V gene is listed as TRGV10; no J gene was called. TRGV10 counts as an open reading frame of uncertain function. With termini counted, the CDR3 has 16 amino acids. The CDR3 spells CAAWETRNSLAVEQHF.

Relative to its sample, this clone is large (0.1 to 1%). The J gene is TRGJP1, the V gene TRGV10. The J gene, absent from TCRdb, was called here by matching the DNA to germline. TRGV10 falls under the ORF class, with uncertain function. This CDR3 comprises 18 residues. The ends lost 8 bases at V and 0 bases at J; junction bases unmatched: 16. The CDR3: CAAWDYRGRDTTGWFKIF. CDR3 bases: TGTGCTGCGTGGGATTATAGGGGCCGTGATACCACTGGTTGGTTCAAGATATTT.

In its sample, this clone ranks as medium-sized. The rearrangement uses TRGV9 and TRGJP2. Germline matching of the DNA provided the J gene here, since TCRdb leaves it blank. The V and J ends lost 0 bases and 0 bases, in that order; junction bases with no gene match: 10. Germline V gene sequence: CDR1 GITISATS, CDR2 ISYDGTV (reference sequence). CDR3 length: 18 amino acids. The CDR3 loop is CALWEVGVDYSSDWIKTF. DNA of the CDR3: TGTGCCTTGTGGGAGGTGGGGGTGGATTATAGTAGTGATTGGATCAAGACGTTT.

This chain connects TRGV8 to TRGJP1. Here the J gene was assigned by germline matching of the DNA, as TCRdb has none. The CDR3 spans 12 residues. Germline trimming cut 11 bases from V and 0 bases from J; bases unmatched to any gene: 3. Germline CDR1 and CDR2: VENAVY and YDSYNSRV. The CDR3 loop is CAKHTTGWFKIF. Written as DNA, the CDR3 is TGTGCCAAGCATACCACTGGTTGGTTCAAGATATTT.

In its sample, this clone is medium-sized. The chain recombines TRGV2 with TRGJP2. Germline matching of the DNA provided the J gene here, since TCRdb leaves it blank. Losses at the gene ends were 0 bases for V and 8 bases for J; bases not matched to a gene: 6. This CDR3 is built from 14 residues. Germline loops: CDR1 EGSNGY, CDR2 YDSYNSKV. The CDR3 here is CATWDGPGDWIKTF. The CDR3 bases are TGTGCCACCTGGGACGGGCCTGGGGATTGGATCAAGACGTTT.

This clone was found a few times. Since a far larger clone is one base different, this is likely a read error. Because the CDR3's place on the DNA is in doubt, the DNA is left out and the CDR3 is given as listed by TCRdb. This CDR3 is also generated by other DNA sequences in the sample. V gene TRGV11 was called; the J gene was not. TRGV11 belongs to the ORF category, with a function that is uncertain. The CDR3 contains 23 residues when both ends are counted. The CDR3 loop is CTTVPAGLGQMEDIYSSDWIKTF.

This clone is judged medium-sized. This rearrangement joins TRGV9 to TRGJ1 or TRGJ2. Here the J gene was assigned by germline matching of the DNA, as TCRdb has none. The trim removed 8 bases at V and 3 bases at J, leaving 13 bases unmatched. The CDR3 contains 14 residues. Germline loops: CDR1 GITISATS, CDR2 ISYDGTV (reference sequence). The CDR3 sequence is CALSVSGTYYKKLF. The CDR3 bases are TGTGCCTTGTCTGTTTCCGGGACTTATTATAAGAAACTCTTT.

By share, this clone ranks as medium-sized. This chain joins TRGV10 and TRGJ1 or TRGJ2. Germline matching of the DNA provided the J gene here, since TCRdb leaves it blank. TRGV10 has ORF status, its function being uncertain. Germline trimming cut 10 bases from V and 4 bases from J; bases unmatched to any gene: 8. The CDR3 is 12 residues long. The CDR3 region is CAAFVEYYKKLF. Here the CDR3 DNA reads TGTGCTGCGTTTGTAGAGTATTATAAGAAACTCTTT.

Judged by abundance, this clone is medium-sized. Other DNA sequences in the same sample also yield this CDR3. The chain combines TRGV10 with TRGJP1. TCRdb leaves out the J gene; it was filled in here by matching the DNA to germline. Being an ORF, TRGV10 has a function that is uncertain. CDR3 length equals 21 residues. After removal of 8 bases from V and 3 bases from J, the junction contained 28 bases not matched to a gene. The DNA for the CDR3 is TGTGCTGCGTGGGATTCCGAAGATGAAAGAGGGGCATATCCCACTGGTTGGTTCAAGATATTT. Translated, it gives CAAWDSEDERGAYPTGWFKIF.

About this clone: The limits of the CDR3 on the DNA are not certain, so only TCRdb's listed CDR3 is given. The J gene went uncalled, whereas the V gene is TRGV11. TRGV11 has ORF status, its function being uncertain. The CDR3 is 18 residues long, ends included. CDR3 residues: CTTVPADLGELGKKIKVF.

In this sample, this clone is medium-sized. Other nucleotide sequences from this sample produce the same CDR3. This sequence joins TRGV9 and TRGJ1 or TRGJ2. TCRdb gives no J gene; it was assigned here by matching the DNA to germline. From germline, CDR1 is GITISATS and CDR2 ISYDGTV (reference sequence). This CDR3 has 12 amino acids. After removal of 0 bases from V and 7 bases from J, the junction contained 3 bases not matched to a gene. CDR3 region: CALWEVPYKKLF. In DNA form, the CDR3 reads TGTGCCTTGTGGGAGGTGCCCTATAAGAAACTCTTT.

This clone is medium-sized. The CDR3: CATWDGRSDWIKTF. The DNA for the CDR3 is TGTGCCACCTGGGACGGACGTAGTGATTGGATCAAGACGTTT. The genes are TRGV3 and TRGJP2. The J gene was missing in TCRdb and was found by matching the end of the DNA to germline. The CDR3 extends over 14 amino acids. Per germline, CDR1 VTNTFY and CDR2 YDVSTARD (reference sequence). V lost 3 bases, J lost 3 bases, and 4 bases stayed unmatched.